This entry lists 24 T cell receptor beta chains sequenced from one sample in a study of cytomegalovirus exposure and HLA in healthy donors (dated by TCRdb to about 2017). The library was prepared using the immunoSEQ multiplex PCR assay. For the multiplex PCR, a mixture combining 60 forward primers for TCR Vbeta segments and 13 reverse primers for TCR Jbeta segments was used. TCRdb obtained this table from immuneACCESS and retained in-frame rearrangements with V and J assigned. These tables miss some clones; where compared with another copy, unresolved V genes account for less than half of the shortfall, and the remainder is unexplained. In this sample the table shows roughly 99,000 clones, 74% of which occur a single time. The top ten constitute less than 15% of the sample. Sample: PBMCs. These receptor sequences come from a woman in her 40s in good health and CMV-seropositive.

The gene calls are TRBV18 and TRBJ2-7; TRBD1 agrees at 7 bases. The CDR3 is made up of 15 amino acids. Germline CDR1 and CDR2: KGHSH and LQKENI. J gave up 0 bases and V 0 bases, and 2 bases lay outside the gene matches. CDR3 coding DNA: TGTGCCAGCTCACCACCGGGACAGAGCTCCTACGAGCAGTACTTC. It is translated as CASSPPGQSSYEQYF.

The chain carries TRBV2 and TRBJ1-1; weak D call: TRBD1 (5 bases). CDR1 SNHLY and CDR2 FYNNEI come from the germline V gene. This CDR3 contains 13 residues. V gave up 6 bases and J gave up 4 bases, with 12 bases separating them. The CDR3 nucleotides read TGTGCCAGCAGGGACACAGGTTTCACTGAAGCTTTCTTT. Translating it yields CASRDTGFTEAFF.

The genes are TRBV4-2 and TRBJ2-2, with D possibly matching TRBD1 (6 bases). Trimming took 3 bases from V and 2 from J, leaving 13 bases between them. The CDR3 covers 16 residues. Per the germline V gene, CDR1 is LGHNA and CDR2 is YNFKEQ. The CDR3 loop is CASSHWAGDNTGELFF. In nucleotides, the CDR3 is TGTGCCAGCAGCCATTGGGCAGGGGATAACACCGGGGAGCTGTTTTTT.

This chain uses TRBV5-8 with TRBJ1-5; 9 bases agree with TRBD1. CDR1 is SGHTS and CDR2 is YDEGEE in the germline V gene. This CDR3 has 17 amino acids. Trimming removed 3 bases from V and 5 bases from J; junction bases left unmatched: 12. The CDR3 region is CASSWRAGTGSYQPQHF. Here the CDR3 DNA reads TGTGCCAGCAGCTGGCGGGCGGGGACAGGGTCGTATCAGCCCCAGCATTTT.

This chain connects TRBV5-1 to TRBJ1-1; TRBD1 agrees at 9 bases. The CDR3 is 17 amino acids. Looked up from germline, CDR1 is SGHRS and CDR2 is YFSETQ. V lost 3 bases to trimming and J lost 5 bases; unmatched junction nucleotides: 14. The CDR3 nucleotides are TGCGCCAGCAGCTGGGGGACAGGGACGCCCCCGTCAACTGAAGCTTTCTTT. Translation: CASSWGTGTPPSTEAFF.

The genes are TRBV15 and TRBJ2-1, with 11 bases that match TRBD2. The ends lost 1 base at V and 5 bases at J; junction bases unmatched: 7. The CDR3 totals 17 residues. Germline-derived CDR1 and CDR2 are LNHNV and YYDKDF (reference sequence). CDR3 in DNA: TGTGCCACCAGCAGAGTGGGTAGCGGGGGGGATAACAATGAGCAGTTCTTC. This translates into CATSRVGSGGDNNEQFF.

V usage is TRBV7-2 and J usage is TRBJ1-4; maybe TRBD1 (6 bases). With 5 bases removed from V and 7 bases from J, the gap between germline ends came to 20 bases. There are 16 residues in the CDR3. From germline, CDR1 is SGHTA and CDR2 FQGNSA. CDR3 amino acids: CASSLSPGARAEKLFF. The CDR3 bases are TGTGCCAGCAGCCTATCCCCAGGGGCCCGTGCTGAAAAACTGTTTTTT.

The rearrangement joins TRBV29-1 to TRBJ1-1, with 9 bases matching TRBD1. The J segment lost 7 bases and the V segment lost 3 bases, leaving 3 bases of the junction unmatched. The germline V gene encodes CDR1 SQVTM and CDR2 ANQGSEA. The CDR3 is 12 residues long. CDR3 amino acids: CSVEGQGGEAFF. CDR3 coding DNA: TGCAGCGTTGAGGGACAGGGTGGTGAAGCTTTCTTT.

This clone was seen more than once but under ten times. The V call is TRBV7-9, the J call TRBJ2-6, with D perhaps matching TRBD2 (5 bases). CDR3 length: 16 amino acids. The V end was cut by 5 bases, the J end by 0 bases, with 11 bases between. Germline CDR1 SEHNR, CDR2 FQNEAQ (reference sequence). CDR3 protein: CASSQSGSSGANVLTF. DNA for the CDR3: TGTGCCAGCAGCCAGAGCGGCAGCTCTGGGGCCAACGTCCTGACTTTC.

V is TRBV6-1 and J is TRBJ1-5; D not resolved. This CDR3 spans 15 amino acids. With 6 bases removed from V and 2 bases from J, the gap between germline ends came to 14 bases. Germline V CDR1 and CDR2: MNHNS, SASEGT. The CDR3 sequence: CASSHGPSGNQPQHF. CDR3 sequence (DNA): TGTGCCAGCAGCCATGGGCCTTCTGGCAATCAGCCCCAGCATTTT.

In its sample, this clone was seen once. The V and J genes are TRBV7-9 and TRBJ1-1, with D maybe TRBD1 (5 bases). The CDR3 is made up of 15 amino acids. The germline V and J ends were trimmed by 5 bases and 1 base, with 14 bases remaining between them. Per the germline V gene, CDR1 is SEHNR and CDR2 is FQNEAQ (reference sequence). The CDR3 here is CASSRRVSANTEAFF. For the CDR3, the DNA is TGTGCCAGCAGCCGCAGGGTGTCAGCGAACACTGAAGCTTTCTTT.

In its sample, this clone was seen a few times. Other DNA sequences in this sample translate to the same CDR3. The rearrangement links TRBV2 to TRBJ1-2; maybe TRBD1 (5 bases). This CDR3 spans 16 amino acids. The germline V gene encodes CDR1 SNHLY and CDR2 FYNNEI. With 3 bases removed from V and 1 base from J, the gap between germline ends came to 15 bases. CDR3 bases: TGTGCCAGCAGTGAGATGGGGGGACTGGGTAACTATGGCTACACCTTC. Amino acid sequence: CASSEMGGLGNYGYTF.

This clone was seen a few times. The chain couples TRBV6-4 to TRBJ2-3; D is ambiguous. CDR3 length equals 14 residues. V was shortened by 0 bases and J by 2 bases, with 6 bases between the two germline ends. Germline-derived CDR1 and CDR2 are MRHNA and SNTAGT. The DNA of the CDR3 is TGTGCCAGCAGTGACTCTAATCCCACAGATACGCAGTATTTT. Translating it yields CASSDSNPTDTQYF.

In the case of this clone: One end of the junction does not line up with germline, which may come from a read error. V gene TRBV7-7 combines with J gene TRBJ2-1; 8 nucleotides match TRBD2. Germline assignment: CDR1 SSHAT and CDR2 FNYEAQ (reference sequence). The CDR3 contains 15 residues. The chain's CDR3 is CASSLASPGTSKQFF. The CDR3 DNA is TGTGCTAGCAGCTTAGCGTCACCCGGGACTAGTAAGCAGTTCTTC. Filled out from reference TRBV7-7 and TRBJ2-1, the complete variable domain reads GAGVSQSPRYKVTKRGQDVTLRCDPISSHATLYWYQQALGQGPEFLTYFNYEAQPDKSGLPSDRFSAERPEGSISTLTIQRTEQRDSAMYRCASSLASPGTSKQFFGPGTRLTVL.

The chain is built from TRBV5-1 and TRBJ1-2, with 8 bases that match TRBD1. Germline CDR1 SGHRS, CDR2 YFSETQ. V gave up 1 base and J gave up 6 bases; unmatched junction bases: 5. The length of the CDR3 is 14 residues. DNA for the CDR3: TGCGCCAGCAGCTTGTATTCAGGGGGCAATGGCTACACCTTC. Its translation is CASSLYSGGNGYTF.

The chain is built from TRBV10-3 and TRBJ2-5, with 13 bases that match TRBD2. The ends lost 6 bases at V and 5 bases at J; junction bases unmatched: 6. Per the germline V gene, CDR1 is ENHRY and CDR2 is SYGVKD. The CDR3 spans 15 residues. The CDR3 loop is CAIRGGLAGMETQYF. In nucleotides, the CDR3 is TGTGCCATCAGGGGGGGACTAGCGGGGATGGAGACCCAGTACTTC.

This chain joins TRBV19 and TRBJ1-5; TRBD1 matches at 7 bases. This CDR3 contains 15 residues. Trimming took 11 bases from V and 2 from J; bases not matched to a gene: 12. The germline V gene has CDR1 LNHDA and CDR2 SQIVND (reference sequence). For the CDR3, the DNA is TGTGCCGGGGGCCAGAGGGGGCTAGGCAATCAGCCCCAGCATTTT. Amino acid sequence: CAGGQRGLGNQPQHF.

This sequence joins TRBV5-1 and TRBJ1-2; 7 bases align to TRBD1. Germline V CDR1 and CDR2: SGHRS, YFSETQ. The junction had 12 bases not matched to a gene; V was cut back by 2 bases and J by 8 bases. CDR3 length equals 15 residues. This CDR3 is CASSFSPGGLRGYTF. The CDR3 DNA is TGCGCCAGCAGCTTTAGTCCAGGGGGTCTAAGAGGCTACACCTTC.

The chain joins TRBV5-1 to TRBJ2-3, with 10 bases matching TRBD2. This CDR3 spans 16 amino acids. J lost 6 bases, V lost 4 bases, and 11 bases had no gene match. Germline CDR1 is SGHRS and CDR2 is YFSETQ. The CDR3 nucleotides read TGCGCCAGCAGCACACAAGGTAGCGGGGGGTTGGATACGCAGTATTTT. It encodes CASSTQGSGGLDTQYF.

The chain has TRBV5-4 and TRBJ1-1, with TRBD1 as a possible D gene (6 bases). From germline, CDR1 is SGHNT and CDR2 YYREEE (reference sequence). Trimming removed 1 base at V and 14 bases at J, with 12 bases between. This CDR3 has 11 residues. CDR3 bases: TGTGCCAGCAGCTTGTTGGGGGCGTCCTTCTTT. Protein sequence: CASSLLGASFF.

The chain carries TRBV11-2 and TRBJ1-2; D possibly corresponds to TRBD1 (6 bases). The germline CDR1 and CDR2 sequences are SGHAT and FQNNGV. The V end was cut by 5 bases, the J end by 7 bases, with 11 bases between. The CDR3 loop spans 12 amino acids. CDR3 in amino acids: CASSATGRGYTF. CDR3 bases: TGTGCCAGCAGCGCTACAGGGCGTGGCTACACCTTC.

The CDR3 reads CASSELTGASYEQYF. CDR3 nucleotide sequence: TGTGCCAGCAGTGAGCTAACAGGGGCTAGCTACGAGCAGTACTTC. The chain links TRBV6-1 to TRBJ2-7; 7 bases align to TRBD1. There are 15 residues in the CDR3. Germline V gene lookup returns CDR1 MNHNS and CDR2 SASEGT. V lost 3 bases and J lost 3; bases outside the gene matches: 8.

The rearrangement uses TRBV2 and TRBJ1-2; 7 bases match TRBD1. J gave up 5 bases and V 4 bases, and 10 bases lay outside the gene matches. The CDR3 loop spans 15 amino acids. Germline loops: CDR1 SNHLY, CDR2 FYNNEI. Here the CDR3 DNA reads TGTGCCAGCAGTGCCCGGACAGGTTCTGGATATGGCTACACCTTC. Its translation is CASSARTGSGYGYTF.

The chain employs TRBV10-2 and TRBJ1-2; the match to TRBD1 covers 7 bases. CDR1 WSHSY and CDR2 SAAADI come from the germline V gene. This CDR3 has 13 residues. The J segment lost 2 bases and the V segment lost 8 bases, leaving 5 bases of the junction unmatched. The CDR3, as DNA: TGCGCCAGCGGATGGGACAGAAACTATGGCTACACCTTC. Translation: CASGWDRNYGYTF.